This TCR beta chain comes out of a study of human T cells and chemical hapten exposure. TCRdb re-analysed the RACE reads in MiXCR, keeping a single row per CDR3 protein. In the table there are tens of thousands of distinct CDR3 sequences, roughly a tenth of which are singletons. As for time point: pre-sensitization, week 0. Indicated treatment: therapeutic diphenylcyclopropenone sensitization with weekly scalp DPC. CDR1 is SEHNR and CDR2 is FQNEAQ in the germline V gene (reference sequence). The V gene lost 5 bases and the J gene lost 5 bases, with 13 bases spanning the gap. This CDR3 region has 13 residues.

This chain uses TRBV7-9 with TRBJ2-7; tentatively, D is TRBD2 (6 bases). The sequencing here drew on whole blood, taken in connection with sensitization to the hapten diphenylcyclopropenone (DPC). This receptor was obtained from a man aged 40-50 years with alopecia areata. Some clones in this sample may be carry-over from other donors' samples. DNA of the CDR3: TGTGCCAGCAGCCCACCGGGACTTGACGAGCAGTACTTC. This encodes CASSPPGLDEQYF.